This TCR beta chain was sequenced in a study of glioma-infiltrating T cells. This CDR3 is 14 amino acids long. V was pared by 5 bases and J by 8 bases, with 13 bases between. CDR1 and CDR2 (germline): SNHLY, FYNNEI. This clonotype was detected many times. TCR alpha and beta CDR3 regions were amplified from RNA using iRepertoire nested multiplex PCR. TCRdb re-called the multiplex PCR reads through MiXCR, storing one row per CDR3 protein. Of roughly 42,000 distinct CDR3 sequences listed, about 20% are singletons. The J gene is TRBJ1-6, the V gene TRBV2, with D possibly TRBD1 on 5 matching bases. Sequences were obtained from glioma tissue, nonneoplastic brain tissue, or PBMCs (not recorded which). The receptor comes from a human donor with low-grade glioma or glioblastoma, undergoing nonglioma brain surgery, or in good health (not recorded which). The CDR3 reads CASSLQVGDSPLHF. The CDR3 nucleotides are TGTGCCAGCAGTTTACAGGTGGGAGATTCACCCCTCCACTTT.